The sequence of this T cell receptor beta chain was determined in a study of cytotoxic CD8 clonotypes in ibrutinib-treated CLL. Whole-study context: Complete response was seen in 2 patients and partial in approximately 24; about twelve progressed and roughly 14 stayed remitted after a median around 68 months. Whole-study results and caveats: Clonality went higher at ibrutinib response and then dropped back toward baseline at progression.

Germline V gene sequence: CDR1 SGHDN, CDR2 FVKESK. The germline V and J ends were trimmed by 5 bases and 6 bases, with 13 bases remaining between them. CDR3 length equals 13 residues. Some clones are missing from TCRdb's copy, which holds only in-frame ones; the method was immunoSEQ multiplex PCR. The sample yields some 200,000 clones, over 60% seen once. As regards this clone: Its cognate antigen is unknown.

The sequence came from a human donor with chronic lymphocytic leukemia. This chain links TRBV14 with TRBJ1-1, with unresolved D. The sequenced sample was PBMCs, obtained after 24 months of ibrutinib treatment. CDR3 coding DNA: TGTGCCAGCAGCTACAGCCACGGGGCTGAAGCTTTCTTT. Its translation is CASSYSHGAEAFF.